A single sample gave rise to the 25 T cell receptor beta chains below, sequenced in a study of T cells after yellow fever vaccination. Via MiXCR, TCRdb re-called the 5' RACE reads, giving one row per CDR3 protein. The data contain 280,000 or so distinct CDR3 sequences, 7.5% to 9.5% of them singletons. Specimen: CD4+ T cells sorted from PBMCs, collected 5 days after the yellow fever booster vaccination. Receptors originate from a man younger than 35 who received the YFV17D yellow fever vaccine.

This clonotype was observed a handful of times. This chain connects TRBV20-1 to TRBJ1-2, with a weak D call TRBD1 (6 bases). Germline V lookup: CDR1 DFQATT, CDR2 SNEGSKA (reference sequence). V was pared by 0 bases and J by 8 bases, with 16 bases between. The CDR3 sequence is 14 residues long. DNA of the CDR3: TGCAGTGCTAGAGATCCGACAGGCCTTTTGGGCTACACCTTC. It encodes CSARDPTGLLGYTF.

This rearrangement joins TRBV19 to TRBJ1-3; D is unclear. V lost 3 bases and J 0 bases, leaving 9 bases between the germline ends. CDR3 length: 15 residues. Germline V gives CDR1 LNHDA, CDR2 SQIVND (reference sequence). CDR3 loop: CASSMGVFSGNTIYF. DNA of the CDR3: TGTGCCAGTAGTATGGGCGTGTTCTCTGGAAACACCATATATTTT.

This clonotype has a count of ten or more. This sequence joins TRBV14 and TRBJ2-5; the D is unclear. V lost 2 bases and J 5 bases, leaving 6 bases between the germline ends. Germline V gene sequence: CDR1 SGHDN, CDR2 FVKESK. The CDR3 spans 12 residues. CDR3 DNA: TGTGCCAGCAGCCAAAATAGGGAGACCCAGTACTTC. As protein: CASSQNRETQYF.

The rearrangement uses TRBV4-1 and TRBJ2-6, with 10 bases that match TRBD1. CDR1 and CDR2 (germline): MGHRA, YSYEKL. The CDR3 has 21 residues. With V trimmed by 4 bases and J by 0 bases, 15 bases remained unmatched. In nucleotides, the CDR3 is TGCGCCAGCAGCCTTCCATCTCGGGGGACAGGGGACCCCTCTGGGGCCAACGTCCTGACTTTC. This codes for CASSLPSRGTGDPSGANVLTF.

The chain is built from TRBV28 and TRBJ2-7, with 7 bases that match TRBD1. The CDR3 contains 14 residues. Germline V gene sequence: CDR1 MDHEN, CDR2 SYDVKM. Trimming took 4 bases from V and 4 from J; bases not matched to a gene: 7. CDR3 sequence reads: CASSSGQTLYEQYV. The CDR3 nucleotides are TGTGCCAGCAGTTCGGGACAGACCCTTTACGAGCAGTACGTC.

This clonotype appeared a few times. The rearrangement links TRBV20-1 to TRBJ2-3; weak D call: TRBD2 (6 bases). Germline assignment: CDR1 DFQATT and CDR2 SNEGSKA (reference sequence). V was pared by 3 bases and J by 1 base, with 8 bases between. This CDR3 is built from 13 residues. The CDR3 loop is CSASPGGTDTQYF. The DNA of the CDR3 is TGCAGTGCTAGCCCGGGGGGCACAGATACGCAGTATTTT.

A few counts support this clonotype. The chain carries TRBV9 and TRBJ2-5; tentatively, D is TRBD2 (6 bases). CDR1 and CDR2 (germline): SGDLS, YYNGEE. Trimming removed 0 bases at V and 5 bases at J, with 23 bases between. This CDR3 spans 18 amino acids. CDR3 residues: CASSVAPGAGPSGETQYF. CDR3 sequence (DNA): TGTGCCAGCAGCGTAGCCCCTGGGGCAGGGCCAAGCGGGGAGACCCAGTACTTC.

The chain links TRBV11-2 to TRBJ2-1, with 7 bases identical to TRBD2. Germline assignment: CDR1 SGHAT and CDR2 FQNNGV. The CDR3 covers 15 residues. The trim removed 2 bases at V and 4 bases at J, leaving 5 bases unmatched. The CDR3 here is CASSLFRGGYNEQFF. CDR3 nucleotides: TGTGCCAGCAGCTTATTCCGGGGAGGGTACAATGAGCAGTTCTTC.

The chain has TRBV9 and TRBJ1-5; D remains ambiguous. Germline V lookup: CDR1 SGDLS, CDR2 YYNGEE. V dropped 0 bases and J dropped 4 bases, with 11 bases sitting between them. The CDR3 has 15 amino acids. The CDR3 spells CASSVGGQVNQPQHF. The CDR3 DNA is TGTGCCAGCAGCGTAGGAGGGCAGGTAAATCAGCCCCAGCATTTT. Combining the CDR3 with reference TRBV9 and TRBJ1-5 gives the whole variable domain DSGVTQTPKHLITATGQRVTLRCSPRSGDLSVYWYQQSLDQGLQFLIQYYNGEERAKGNILERFSAQQFPDLHSELNLSSLELGDSALYFCASSVGGQVNQPQHFGDGTRLSIL.

This chain uses TRBV12-3 or TRBV12-4 with TRBJ1-2; the match to TRBD1 covers 8 bases. V lost 7 bases to trimming and J lost 7 bases; unmatched junction nucleotides: 11. This CDR3 spans 14 amino acids. The DNA of the CDR3 is TGTGCCAGCAACGACAGGGGCCTGGACGGTGGCTACACCTTC. It specifies CASNDRGLDGGYTF.

This clonotype was counted at least ten times. This chain uses TRBV12-3 or TRBV12-4 with TRBJ1-5, with D possibly matching TRBD1 (5 bases). CDR3 length: 11 amino acids. Trimming stripped 3 bases from V and 9 bases from J, with 6 bases between. Written as DNA, the CDR3 is TGTGCCAGCAGTTTGGGGGGGCCCCAGCATTTT. Protein sequence: CASSLGGPQHF.

In this sample, this clonotype turned up a few times. The chain joins TRBV18 to TRBJ1-1; 10 positions match TRBD1. Germline trimming cut 3 bases from V and 0 bases from J; bases unmatched to any gene: 4. The CDR3 loop spans 16 amino acids. Germline loops: CDR1 KGHSH, CDR2 LQKENI. The CDR3 bases are TGTGCCAGCTCACCGGGACAGGGGTACATGAACACTGAAGCTTTCTTT. This translates into CASSPGQGYMNTEAFF.

The V call is TRBV5-1, the J call TRBJ2-3, with 13 bases fitting TRBD2. The germline gives CDR1 SGHRS, CDR2 YFSETQ. The CDR3 is 17 amino acids. V gave up 0 bases and J gave up 3 bases; unmatched junction bases: 4. CDR3 nucleotide sequence: TGCGCCAGCAGCTTGGGTTGGACTAGCGGGGGAACAGATACGCAGTATTTT. The encoded protein is CASSLGWTSGGTDTQYF.

This clonotype has at least ten counts. The chain is built from TRBV2 and TRBJ2-7; no clear D gene. The CDR3 covers 14 residues. V dropped 3 bases and J dropped 5 bases, with 14 bases sitting between them. Germline CDR1 is SNHLY and CDR2 is FYNNEI. CDR3 in amino acids: CASSDASRHNEQYF. In DNA form, the CDR3 reads TGTGCCAGCAGTGACGCCTCCAGACACAACGAGCAGTACTTC.

This clonotype was found a few times. The chain has TRBV11-2 and TRBJ2-7; D not certain. The CDR3 runs to 11 residues. V was pared by 5 bases and J by 7 bases, with 9 bases between. Germline V gene lookup returns CDR1 SGHAT and CDR2 FQNNGV. The CDR3 here is CASSRQREQYF. The CDR3 DNA reads as TGTGCCAGCAGCCGCCAGAGAGAGCAGTACTTC.

The CDR3 region is CASGQTGIVTGELFF. DNA for the CDR3: TGCGCCAGCGGACAAACAGGGATTGTAACCGGGGAGCTGTTTTTT. V is TRBV5-1 and J is TRBJ2-2, with D possibly TRBD1 on 6 matching bases. Trimming left V 7 bases short and J 5 bases short, with 18 bases between. Germline CDR1 SGHRS, CDR2 YFSETQ. The length of the CDR3 is 15 residues.

The rearrangement uses TRBV6-5 and TRBJ2-3, with 11 bases lining up with TRBD2. The CDR3 has 16 residues. Germline trimming cut 0 bases from V and 8 bases from J; bases unmatched to any gene: 7. Germline values: CDR1 MNHEY, CDR2 SVGAGI. The CDR3 DNA reads as TGTGCCAGCAGTTACTCTGCCCTAGCGGGGGGAAGTACGCAGTATTTT. Protein product: CASSYSALAGGSTQYF.

The chain couples TRBV10-3 to TRBJ1-3; D is ambiguous. CDR3 length equals 16 residues. V was clipped by 6 bases and J by 3 bases, with 18 bases between them. The germline V gene has CDR1 ENHRY and CDR2 SYGVKD. CDR3 in amino acids: CAIRSSVGKFGNTIYF. The CDR3 DNA sequence: TGTGCCATCAGATCCTCAGTTGGGAAATTTGGAAACACCATATATTTT.

This clonotype occurred a few times. CDR3 bases: TGTGCCAGTAGTATCGCAGGGCTTCATATACGGAACATTCAGTACTTC. Its protein product is CASSIAGLHIRNIQYF. The V and J genes are TRBV19 and TRBJ2-4; D possibly corresponds to TRBD1 (5 bases). The CDR3 extends over 16 amino acids. V lost 3 bases and J lost 7, with 19 bases in between. Germline V gene sequence: CDR1 LNHDA, CDR2 SQIVND (reference sequence).

This clonotype turned up a few times. The chain couples TRBV3-1 to TRBJ2-6, with D perhaps matching TRBD1 or TRBD2 (5 bases each). V lost 5 bases and J lost 2, with 13 bases in between. Germline V gene data show CDR1 as LGHDT and CDR2 as YNNKEL (reference sequence). The CDR3 runs to 16 residues. The CDR3 spells CASSDSGTAGANVLTF. As DNA, the CDR3 is TGTGCCAGCAGCGATTCGGGGACCGCTGGGGCCAACGTCCTGACTTTC.

This rearrangement joins TRBV4-1 to TRBJ1-2; tentative D call: TRBD1 (5 bases). The CDR3 extends over 14 amino acids. V lost 0 bases, J lost 5 bases, and 10 bases lay in between. Germline CDR1 reads MGHRA; CDR2 reads YSYEKL. The CDR3 nucleotides read TGCGCCAGCAGCCAAGAATCTCAGGGATATGGCTACACCTTC. This gives the protein CASSQESQGYGYTF.

This clonotype was seen repeatedly, ten times or more. The chain employs TRBV5-1 and TRBJ2-2, with TRBD1 as a possible D gene (6 bases). CDR1 SGHRS and CDR2 YFSETQ come from the germline V gene. Trimming shortened V by 4 bases and J by 3 bases, and 10 bases separated the two germline ends. The CDR3 contains 14 residues. CDR3 nucleotides: TGCGCCAGCAGCCCACAGGGTGACACCGGGGAGCTGTTTTTT. Encoded protein: CASSPQGDTGELFF.

This clonotype was detected a few times. CDR3 amino acids: CASSFDASRSVHEQFF. The CDR3 coding sequence is TGTGCCAGCAGCTTTGATGCTAGTAGGAGTGTCCATGAGCAGTTCTTC. The V gene is TRBV5-4, the J gene TRBJ2-1, with D unclear. V dropped 2 bases and J dropped 8 bases, with 20 bases sitting between them. The CDR3 is 16 residues long. Germline-derived CDR1 and CDR2 are SGHNT and YYREEE (reference sequence).

In this sample, this clonotype turned up a few times. The rearrangement links TRBV10-3 to TRBJ1-1; the D gene is possibly TRBD1 (5 bases). Germline CDR1 and CDR2: ENHRY and SYGVKD. The V gene lost 2 bases and the J gene lost 6 bases, with 19 bases spanning the gap. CDR3 length: 16 residues. The CDR3 reads CAISEPFGGRDAEAFF. The CDR3, as DNA: TGTGCCATCAGTGAGCCTTTTGGGGGGAGAGACGCTGAAGCTTTCTTT.

V is TRBV19 and J is TRBJ2-2, with D perhaps matching TRBD2 (7 bases). The CDR3 loop spans 14 amino acids. The V gene's germline CDR1 is LNHDA and CDR2 SQIVND (reference sequence). Trimming stripped 7 bases from V and 3 bases from J, with 12 bases between. In DNA form, the CDR3 reads TGTGCCAGTATTCGGGGGGCATACACCGGGGAGCTGTTTTTT. The encoded protein is CASIRGAYTGELFF. The full variable domain, rest sourced from reference TRBV19 and TRBJ2-2, is DGGITQSPKYLFRKEGQNVTLSCEQNLNHDAMYWYRQDPGQGLRLIYYSQIVNDFQKGDIAEGYSVSREKKESFPLTVTSAQKNPTAFYLCASIRGAYTGELFFGEGSRLTVL.